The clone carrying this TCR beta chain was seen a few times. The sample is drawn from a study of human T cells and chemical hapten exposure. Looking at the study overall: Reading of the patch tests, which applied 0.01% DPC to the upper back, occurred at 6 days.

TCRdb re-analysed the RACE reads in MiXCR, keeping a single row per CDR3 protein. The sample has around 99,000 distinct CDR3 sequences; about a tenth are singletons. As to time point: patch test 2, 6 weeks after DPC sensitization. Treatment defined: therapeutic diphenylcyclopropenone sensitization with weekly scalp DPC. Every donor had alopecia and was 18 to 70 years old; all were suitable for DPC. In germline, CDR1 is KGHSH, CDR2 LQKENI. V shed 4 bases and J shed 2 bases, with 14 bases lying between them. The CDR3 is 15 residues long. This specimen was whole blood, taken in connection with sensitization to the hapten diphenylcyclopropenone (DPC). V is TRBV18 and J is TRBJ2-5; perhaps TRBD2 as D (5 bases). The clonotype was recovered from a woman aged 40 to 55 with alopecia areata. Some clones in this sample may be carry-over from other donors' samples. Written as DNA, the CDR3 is TGTGCCAGCTCACTGAACGGAGGCAAGCAAGAGACCCAGTACTTC. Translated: CASSLNGGKQETQYF.